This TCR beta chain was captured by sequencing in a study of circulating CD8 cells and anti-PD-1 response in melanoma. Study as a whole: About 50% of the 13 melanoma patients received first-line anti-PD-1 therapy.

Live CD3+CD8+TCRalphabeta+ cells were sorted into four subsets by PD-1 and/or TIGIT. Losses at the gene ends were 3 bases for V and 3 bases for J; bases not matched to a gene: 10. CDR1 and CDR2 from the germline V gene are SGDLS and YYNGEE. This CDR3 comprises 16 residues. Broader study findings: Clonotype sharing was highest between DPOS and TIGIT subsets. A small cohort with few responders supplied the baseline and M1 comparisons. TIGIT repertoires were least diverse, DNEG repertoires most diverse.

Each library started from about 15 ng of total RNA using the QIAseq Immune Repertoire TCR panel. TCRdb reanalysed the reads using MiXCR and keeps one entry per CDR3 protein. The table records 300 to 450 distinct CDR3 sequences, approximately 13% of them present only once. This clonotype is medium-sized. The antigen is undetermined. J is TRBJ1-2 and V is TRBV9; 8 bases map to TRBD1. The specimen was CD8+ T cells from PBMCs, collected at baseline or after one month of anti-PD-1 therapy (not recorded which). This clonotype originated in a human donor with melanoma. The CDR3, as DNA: TGTGCCAGCAGCGGAGCCGGGGACAGGTTTGACTATGGCTACACCTTC. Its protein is CASSGAGDRFDYGYTF.